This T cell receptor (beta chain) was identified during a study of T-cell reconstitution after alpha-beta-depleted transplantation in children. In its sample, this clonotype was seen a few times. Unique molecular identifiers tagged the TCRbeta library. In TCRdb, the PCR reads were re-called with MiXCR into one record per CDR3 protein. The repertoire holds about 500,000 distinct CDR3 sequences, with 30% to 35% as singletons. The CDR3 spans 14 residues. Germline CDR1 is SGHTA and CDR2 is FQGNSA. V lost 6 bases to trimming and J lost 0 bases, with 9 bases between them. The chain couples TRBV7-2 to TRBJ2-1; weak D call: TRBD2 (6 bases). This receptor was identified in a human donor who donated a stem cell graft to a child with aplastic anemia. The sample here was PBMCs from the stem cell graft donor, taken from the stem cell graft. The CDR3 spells CASRRDSSYNEQFF. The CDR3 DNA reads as TGTGCCAGCAGGCGGGACTCCTCCTACAATGAGCAGTTCTTC.